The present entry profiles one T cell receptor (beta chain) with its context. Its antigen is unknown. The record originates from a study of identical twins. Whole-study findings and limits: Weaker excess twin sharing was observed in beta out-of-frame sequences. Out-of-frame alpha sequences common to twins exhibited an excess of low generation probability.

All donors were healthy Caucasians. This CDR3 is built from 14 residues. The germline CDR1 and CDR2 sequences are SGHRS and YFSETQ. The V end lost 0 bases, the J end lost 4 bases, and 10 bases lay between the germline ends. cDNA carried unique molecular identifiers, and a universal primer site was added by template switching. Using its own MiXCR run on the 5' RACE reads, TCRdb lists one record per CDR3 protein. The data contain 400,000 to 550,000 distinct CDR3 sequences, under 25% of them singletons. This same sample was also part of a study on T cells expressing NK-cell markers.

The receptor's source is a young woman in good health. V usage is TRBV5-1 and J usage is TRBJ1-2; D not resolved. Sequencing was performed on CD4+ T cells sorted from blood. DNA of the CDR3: TGCGCCAGCAGCTTGGCCGAGCCTATCTATGGCTACACCTTC. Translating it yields CASSLAEPIYGYTF.